These 15 T cell receptor beta chains were all obtained from the same sample, sequenced in a study of blood T cell repertoires in COVID-19. Assay used: immunoSEQ multiplex PCR; TCRdb lists only in-frame clones, some missing. This table has over 200,000 clones, around 86% appearing once. The sample comprised peripheral blood. The receptors here all came from a man aged 30-40 years who had recovered from COVID-19.

The V call is TRBV5-1, the J call TRBJ1-1, with D tentatively TRBD1 (5 bases). Trimming pared 4 bases from V and 1 base from J, leaving 14 bases between. CDR1 is SGHRS, CDR2 YFSETQ, per germline. The CDR3 is 15 residues long. DNA for the CDR3: TGCGCCAGCAGCCTCGACAGCCTGGGGAACACTGAAGCTTTCTTT. Its translation: CASSLDSLGNTEAFF.

The chain is built from TRBV7-2 and TRBJ1-5; perhaps TRBD1 as D (5 bases). There are 14 residues in the CDR3. V shed 1 base and J shed 6 bases, with 10 bases lying between them. CDR1 SGHTA and CDR2 FQGNSA come from the germline V gene. The CDR3 here is CASSLGQPGQPQHF. DNA of the CDR3: TGTGCCAGCAGCTTAGGACAGCCGGGTCAGCCCCAGCATTTT. Variable domain in full (rest from reference TRBV7-2 and TRBJ1-5): GAGVSQSPSNKVTEKGKDVELRCDPISGHTALYWYRQSLGQGLEFLIYFQGNSAPDKSGLPSDRFSAERTGGSVSTLTIQRTQQEDSAVYLCASSLGQPGQPQHFGDGTRLSIL.

CDR3 region: CASSESPGYEQYF. The CDR3 nucleotides are TGCGCCAGCAGTGAGTCCCCGGGCTACGAGCAGTACTTC. The chain uses TRBV10-1 and TRBJ2-7; D is ambiguous. V was cut by 0 bases and J by 3 bases, with 6 bases left in between. CDR1 is WNHNN and CDR2 is SYGVQD in the germline V gene (reference sequence). CDR3 length: 13 amino acids.

The rearrangement uses TRBV6-5 and TRBJ1-2, with 10 bases identical to TRBD1. Germline CDR1 MNHEY, CDR2 SVGAGI. The CDR3 is 14 amino acids. V lost 5 bases, J lost 6 bases, and 6 bases stayed unmatched. CDR3 loop: CASSPGTGVHGYTF. CDR3 DNA sequence: TGTGCCAGCAGTCCCGGGACAGGGGTGCATGGCTACACCTTC.

This sequence joins TRBV4-2 and TRBJ2-7; 8 nucleotides agree with TRBD1. This CDR3 is built from 15 residues. Germline V gene data show CDR1 as LGHNA and CDR2 as YNFKEQ. Trimming cost V 2 bases and J 3 bases; bases outside gene matches: 6. The CDR3 loop reads CASSQLDRVDYEQYF. CDR3 coding DNA: TGTGCCAGCAGCCAATTGGACAGGGTGGACTACGAGCAGTACTTC.

The genes are TRBV11-2 and TRBJ1-2; D gene ambiguous. The length of the CDR3 is 13 residues. Deletions cut 4 bases from V and 2 bases from J, with 8 bases between. Per germline, CDR1 SGHAT and CDR2 FQNNGV. CDR3 in DNA: TGTGCCAGCAGCTCCGTCCCGAACTATGGCTACACCTTC. It codes for CASSSVPNYGYTF. Filled out from reference TRBV11-2 and TRBJ1-2, the complete variable domain reads EAGVAQSPRYKIIEKRQSVAFWCNPISGHATLYWYQQILGQGPKLLIQFQNNGVVDDSQLPKDRFSAERLKGVDSTLKIQPAKLEDSAVYLCASSSVPNYGYTFGSGTRLTVV.

This chain connects TRBV19 to TRBJ2-3; 8 bases map to TRBD2. Germline trimming cut 9 bases from V and 2 bases from J; bases unmatched to any gene: 7. In germline, CDR1 is LNHDA, CDR2 SQIVND (reference sequence). The CDR3 runs to 14 residues. CDR3 in amino acids: CASSGLEATDTQYF. CDR3 DNA sequence: TGTGCCAGCTCGGGACTAGAGGCCACAGATACGCAGTATTTT. The full variable domain, with the rest looked up from reference TRBV19 and TRBJ2-3, is DGGITQSPKYLFRKEGQNVTLSCEQNLNHDAMYWYRQDPGQGLRLIYYSQIVNDFQKGDIAEGYSVSREKKESFPLTVTSAQKNPTAFYLCASSGLEATDTQYFGPGTRLTVL.

The chain is built from TRBV5-4 and TRBJ2-7; 10 bases map to TRBD2. The V segment lost 2 bases and the J segment 4 bases; nucleotides outside the gene matches: 9. The CDR3 length is 16 residues. CDR1 and CDR2 (germline): SGHNT, YYREEE (reference sequence). This CDR3 reads CASSFSGGAIGYEQYF. The CDR3 bases are TGTGCCAGCAGCTTCAGCGGGGGGGCCATAGGGTACGAGCAGTACTTC.

This rearrangement joins TRBV7-9 to TRBJ1-4, with D hard to call. Looked up from germline, CDR1 is SEHNR and CDR2 is FQNEAQ (reference sequence). There are 11 residues in the CDR3. V shed 4 bases and J shed 13 bases, with 10 bases lying between them. Here the CDR3 reads CASSSPHRLFF. In DNA form, the CDR3 reads TGTGCCAGCAGCTCCCCCCATAGACTGTTTTTT.

In this sample, this clone turned up once. The chain has TRBV27 and TRBJ1-5; unclear D gene. From germline, CDR1 is MNHEY and CDR2 SMNVEV (reference sequence). V was shortened by 5 bases and J by 8 bases, with 16 bases between the two germline ends. The CDR3 covers 14 residues. The CDR3 spells CASSPREGLEPQHF. CDR3 coding DNA: TGTGCCAGCAGTCCCCGGGAGGGTCTCGAGCCCCAGCATTTT.

The chain has TRBV29-1 and TRBJ1-1; D is undetermined. V dropped 5 bases and J dropped 4 bases, with 11 bases sitting between them. The length of the CDR3 is 12 residues. Per germline, CDR1 SQVTM and CDR2 ANQGSEA. CDR3 region: CSVYRGITEAFF. The CDR3 region has the DNA TGCAGCGTTTACCGAGGGATCACTGAAGCTTTCTTT.

The chain employs TRBV7-2 and TRBJ2-1; 9 nucleotides agree with TRBD1. The V gene end was trimmed by 3 bases and the J gene end by 4 bases; junction bases not matched to a gene: 4. This CDR3 has 15 amino acids. Germline assignment: CDR1 SGHTA and CDR2 FQGNSA. In nucleotides, the CDR3 is TGTGCCAGCAGCTTGGGGACAGGGCCTTACAATGAGCAGTTCTTC. This codes for CASSLGTGPYNEQFF.

The gene calls are TRBV7-2 and TRBJ2-3; maybe TRBD2 (6 bases). Germline CDR1 SGHTA, CDR2 FQGNSA. This CDR3 has 15 residues. Trimming stripped 2 bases from V and 1 base from J, with 10 bases between. The CDR3 region has the DNA TGTGCCAGCAGCTTAACGGGGGTAGGCACAGATACGCAGTATTTT. As protein: CASSLTGVGTDTQYF.

This CDR3 is CASSFGTSGGRNEQFF. The CDR3 region has the DNA TGCGCCAGCAGCTTCGGGACTAGCGGGGGGAGGAATGAGCAGTTCTTC. The chain employs TRBV5-1 and TRBJ2-1; 15 nucleotides line up with TRBD2. This CDR3 has 16 residues. V lost 2 bases to trimming and J lost 7 bases; unmatched junction nucleotides: 4. Looked up from germline, CDR1 is SGHRS and CDR2 is YFSETQ. The variable domain in full, with the rest retrieved from reference TRBV5-1 and TRBJ2-1, is KAGVTQTPRYLIKTRGQQVTLSCSPISGHRSVSWYQQTPGQGLQFLFEYFSETQRNKGNFPGRFSGRQFSNSRSEMNVSTLELGDSALYLCASSFGTSGGRNEQFFGPGTRLTVL.

Details on this clone: Other DNA sequences in this sample translate to the same CDR3. The V and J genes are TRBV20-1 and TRBJ2-3, with unresolved D. Germline loops: CDR1 DFQATT, CDR2 SNEGSKA (reference sequence). CDR3 length: 10 amino acids. Trimming took off 6 bases at V and 6 bases at J, with 7 bases between the two ends. CDR3 DNA: TGCAGTGCGCTGCGGGATACGCAGTATTTT. Translation: CSALRDTQYF.